This T cell receptor (beta chain) is drawn from a study of spatial heterogeneity in lung cancer. About the research overall: Alpha-chain sequences were consistently detected in smaller numbers than beta-chain sequences. In the raw reads, each unique TCR and UMI combination was present more than ten times on average. Study-wide findings and caveats: TCRs found ubiquitously expanded in tumor appeared in blood more at resection than at follow-up.

This clonotype was observed many times. Its antigen is not identified. MiXCR, applied by TCRdb to the 5' RACE reads, yields one record per CDR3 protein. This table has some 41,000 distinct CDR3 sequences, roughly 7.1% appearing once. From germline, CDR1 is LGHDT and CDR2 YNNKEL (reference sequence). V shed 4 bases, J shed 5 bases, and the junction held 9 bases outside the gene matches. The CDR3 totals 16 residues. Stated time point: sample taken at primary tumor resection. Whole RNA obtained from tumor, nontumor lung or frozen PBMC underwent sequencing without sorting. The donors were more than 70 patients with non-small cell lung cancer that was early-stage and untreated.

The genes are TRBV3-1 and TRBJ2-2, with 8 bases fitting TRBD2. This receptor was identified in a female donor with early-stage non-small cell lung cancer. The input for sequencing was PBMCs, taken at surgery. In DNA, the CDR3 is TGTGCCAGCAGCCTCCGGGGGGGTAGTCGAACCGGGGAGCTGTTTTTT. This codes for CASSLRGGSRTGELFF.